Listed below are T cell receptor beta chains from one sample, sequenced in a study of T-cell reconstitution after alpha-beta-depleted transplantation in children. MiXCR, run by TCRdb on the PCR reads, gives a single entry per CDR3 protein. The table includes 210,000 or so distinct CDR3 sequences, roughly 10% detected once. The source was PBMCs from the stem cell graft donor, collected from the stem cell graft. These receptors all come from a human donor who donated a stem cell graft to a child with acute lymphoblastic leukemia. CDR3s include the opening cysteine and the closing phenylalanine or tryptophan. Each record gives: J gene, D gene, clone size, CDR3 length, V gene, CDR3 protein, CDR3 DNA. A D gene is named only where the DNA matches it firmly. The size field is filled for only some rows; it gives once, few, many or a size class.

TRBJ2-1	.	.	11	TRBV2	CAGTEAHGPFF	TGTGCCGGCACGGAGGCACATGGTCCGTTCTTC
TRBJ1-1	.	few	13	TRBV7-9	CASILFGVSDAFF	TGTGCCAGCATACTCTTTGGGGTTAGCGACGCTTTCTTT
TRBJ2-7	TRBD1	few	15	TRBV5-1	CASSLAGQASYEQYF	TGCGCCAGCAGCTTGGCGGGACAGGCCTCCTACGAGCAGTACTTC
TRBJ2-5	.	few	15	TRBV19	CASSGGTSHQETQYF	TGTGCCAGTAGTGGAGGGACATCGCACCAAGAGACCCAGTACTTC
TRBJ2-3	TRBD2	.	16	TRBV6-5	CASGLRGGVGTDTQYF	TGTGCCAGCGGGTTACGGGGAGGGGTTGGCACAGATACGCAGTATTTT
TRBJ1-1	.	.	15	TRBV20-1	CSARPPQGTNTEAFF	TGCAGTGCTAGACCGCCCCAGGGTACCAACACTGAAGCTTTCTTT
TRBJ1-2	.	few	13	TRBV11-2	CASTLDRIQSYTF	TGTGCCAGCACCCTCGACCGCATCCAAAGCTACACCTTC
TRBJ2-2	TRBD2	few	19	TRBV5-1	CASRSRYGGGPTNTGELFF	TGCGCCAGCAGATCACGTTATGGGGGGGGACCGACGAACACCGGGGAGCTGTTTTTT
TRBJ2-2	.	many	13	TRBV20-1	CSARGSGVGELFF	TGCAGTGCTAGGGGTAGCGGAGTCGGGGAGCTGTTTTTT
TRBJ2-6	.	.	18	TRBV10-1	CASSDLNSVGEGANVLTF	TGCGCCAGCAGTGATTTAAATTCTGTGGGTGAGGGGGCCAACGTCCTGACTTTC
TRBJ2-3	TRBD2	.	17	TRBV6-1	CASSTRGVSTSTDTQYF	TGTGCCAGCAGCACCCGGGGGGTTTCTACTAGCACAGATACGCAGTATTTT
TRBJ2-7	.	.	16	TRBV4-2	CASSQVRGPSSYEQYF	TGTGCCAGCAGCCAAGTGCGGGGGCCGAGCTCCTACGAGCAGTACTTC
TRBJ1-2	.	.	16	TRBV6-5	CASSYGGGTTNYGYTF	TGTGCCAGCAGTTACGGAGGAGGGACAACTAACTATGGCTACACCTTC
TRBJ2-1	.	.	13	TRBV7-2	CASSLDFYNEQFF	TGTGCCAGCAGCTTAGACTTCTACAATGAGCAGTTCTTC
TRBJ2-6	.	.	15	TRBV9	CASSLARSGANVLTF	TGTGCCAGCAGCCTCGCTCGCTCTGGGGCCAACGTCCTGACTTTC